A single sample is the source of the 14 T cell receptor beta chains below, sequenced in a study of CD8 T cells in Susac syndrome. Random hexamers served to reverse transcribe about 0.45 to 1 ug RNA. From the immunoSEQ multiplex PCR reads, TCRdb called clonotypes with MiXCR, one entry per CDR3 protein. The sample carries 120,000 or so distinct CDR3 sequences, around 94% recorded once. The sequencing input was CD8+ T cells from PBMCs. These receptors came from a human donor with Susac syndrome.

The J gene is TRBJ1-1, the V gene TRBV30, with unresolved D. Germline V gene sequence: CDR1 GTSNPN, CDR2 SVGIG (reference sequence). V lost 8 bases to trimming and J lost 1 base, with 8 bases between them. The CDR3 is made up of 11 amino acids. The CDR3 DNA reads TGTGCCCGCCGTCAGAACACTGAAGCTTTCTTT. Its protein is CARRQNTEAFF.

The table lists this clonotype with a count of one. V and J are TRBV7-9 and TRBJ2-7; D is possibly TRBD1 (5 bases). Germline values: CDR1 SEHNR, CDR2 FQNEAQ (reference sequence). Trimming pared 2 bases from V and 10 bases from J, leaving 15 bases between. The CDR3 length is 13 residues. The CDR3 loop is CASSLPGYLDQYF. CDR3 coding DNA: TGTGCCAGCAGCTTACCAGGGTACCTCGACCAGTACTTC.

The chain uses TRBV29-1 and TRBJ2-2; no reliable D call. The germline CDR1 and CDR2 sequences are SQVTM and ANQGSEA. There are 18 residues in the CDR3. V was cut by 4 bases and J by 3 bases, with 24 bases left in between. CDR3 amino acids: CSVVWSPIGRRYTGELFF. In DNA, the CDR3 is TGCAGCGTTGTTTGGTCCCCGATCGGGCGGAGATACACCGGGGAGCTGTTTTTT.

This chain joins TRBV30 and TRBJ1-1; the D gene is possibly TRBD1 (5 bases). The CDR3 runs to 14 residues. The germline gives CDR1 GTSNPN, CDR2 SVGIG (reference sequence). V lost 2 bases to trimming and J lost 5 bases, with 15 bases between them. The CDR3 DNA reads TGTGCCTGGAGTCCGGGACTATTGACTACTGAAGCTTTCTTT. This sequence encodes CAWSPGLLTTEAFF.

The rearrangement uses TRBV15 and TRBJ2-1, with D possibly TRBD1 on 5 matching bases. V gave up 1 base and J gave up 8 bases, with 9 bases separating them. Germline values: CDR1 LNHNV, CDR2 YYDKDF (reference sequence). This CDR3 is 13 amino acids long. The CDR3 nucleotides read TGTGCCACCAGCAGAGGGGGCCAGGATGAGCAGTTCTTC. This sequence encodes CATSRGGQDEQFF.

The rearrangement uses TRBV11-1 and TRBJ2-1, with 7 bases that match TRBD1. This CDR3 region has 15 residues. Germline CDR1 and CDR2: SGHAT and FQDESV (reference sequence). The V segment lost 4 bases and the J segment 4 bases; nucleotides outside the gene matches: 7. CDR3 in amino acids: CASSSLRTGYNEQFF. CDR3 DNA: TGTGCCAGCAGCTCTTTGCGGACAGGTTACAATGAGCAGTTCTTC.

The chain couples TRBV20-1 to TRBJ2-4, with D perhaps matching TRBD1 or TRBD2 (5 bases each). Trimming pared 0 bases from V and 0 bases from J, leaving 18 bases between. CDR1 is DFQATT, CDR2 SNEGSKA, per germline (reference sequence). This CDR3 has 18 residues. The CDR3 bases are TGCAGTGCTAGAGAGGAGGAGGAGTACAGGCAAGCCAAAAACATTCAGTACTTC. Protein: CSAREEEEYRQAKNIQYF.

This chain joins TRBV7-8 and TRBJ2-7; no definite D call. The CDR3 is 14 residues long. V gave up 5 bases and J gave up 0 bases, with 11 bases separating them. The V gene's germline CDR1 is SGHVS and CDR2 FQNEAQ. The CDR3 sequence is CASSPYTNSYEQYF. The CDR3 DNA reads as TGTGCCAGCAGCCCGTACACGAACTCCTACGAGCAGTACTTC.

This clonotype was seen just once. The J gene is TRBJ2-7, the V gene TRBV6-5; the match to TRBD1 covers 8 bases. With 4 bases clipped from V and 0 bases from J, the junction kept 8 bases outside the gene matches. This CDR3 is 16 amino acids long. The germline CDR1 and CDR2 sequences are MNHEY and SVGAGI. CDR3 nucleotides: TGTGCCAGCAGTTTATCCCGGACAGGGAGCTCCTACGAGCAGTACTTC. As protein: CASSLSRTGSSYEQYF.

The V gene is TRBV14, the J gene TRBJ2-1, with no clear D. Germline V gene data show CDR1 as SGHDN and CDR2 as FVKESK. Between the trimmed V and J ends, which lost 1 base and 14 bases, there was a span of 12 bases. The CDR3 sequence is 12 residues long. The DNA of the CDR3 is TGTGCCAGCAGCCAAGCCGATGGTCTTAAGTTCTTC. Amino acid sequence: CASSQADGLKFF.

CDR3 coding DNA: TGTGCCAGCAGCGCCCGGCACAGGGAGGAGAACACTGAAGCTTTCTTT. Protein product: CASSARHREENTEAFF. The chain has TRBV27 and TRBJ1-1; possibly TRBD1 for D (6 bases). The CDR3 sequence is 16 residues long. Trimming pared 6 bases from V and 1 base from J, leaving 18 bases between. Germline loops: CDR1 MNHEY, CDR2 SMNVEV (reference sequence).

This clonotype was detected once. The chain has TRBV4-3 and TRBJ2-7, with 7 positions matching TRBD1. The CDR3 length is 16 residues. Per the germline V gene, CDR1 is LGHNA and CDR2 is YSLEER. Trimming at V came to 0 bases and at J to 1 base, leaving 6 bases not matched to a gene. The chain's CDR3 is CASSQDRGQESYEQYF. CDR3 coding DNA: TGCGCCAGCAGCCAAGATCGAGGACAGGAGTCCTACGAGCAGTACTTC.

The chain combines TRBV28 with TRBJ2-7; no reliable D call. In germline, CDR1 is MDHEN, CDR2 SYDVKM. This CDR3 is built from 11 residues. V dropped 7 bases and J dropped 3 bases, with 7 bases sitting between them. The DNA for the CDR3 is TGTGCCAGCAAGTCTAACTACGAGCAGTACTTC. This encodes CASKSNYEQYF.

The chain carries TRBV18 and TRBJ2-5; no clear D gene. The CDR3 contains 15 residues. The germline gives CDR1 KGHSH, CDR2 LQKENI. Trimming took 3 bases from V and 7 from J, leaving 18 bases between them. The CDR3: CASSPLRVQLGTQYF. The DNA for the CDR3 is TGTGCCAGCTCACCGCTACGAGTACAACTGGGGACCCAGTACTTC.